These T cell receptor beta chains were read from a single sample in a study of T cell responses to AZD1222 COVID-19 vaccine. Profiling relied on immunoSEQ multiplex PCR, and the TCRdb table lists in-frame clones only, not all of them. The sample lists about 56,000 clones, around 85% occurring once. The specimen comprised peripheral blood, sampled on day 0 of AZD1222 vaccination. The receptors stem from an adult in good health. The CDR3 runs from the conserved cysteine through the conserved F or W. A D gene is named only where the DNA matches it firmly. Rows give clone size only sometimes, using once, few, many, or a class for an expanded clone.

size	D	V	J	DNA	CDR3
.	.	TRBV11-1	TRBJ1-1	TGTGCCAGCAGCATCGGGGGGGCTTACACTGAAGCTTTCTTT	CASSIGGAYTEAFF
few	TRBD2	TRBV28	TRBJ2-1	TGTGCCAGCAGTCGGTGGGGGAGGGGCTACAATGAGCAGTTCTTC	CASSRWGRGYNEQFF
.	TRBD1	TRBV19	TRBJ2-7	TGTGCCAGTAGCATAACCGGGACAGGTACCTACGAGCAGTACTTC	CASSITGTGTYEQYF
.	.	TRBV4-1	TRBJ2-3	TGCGCCAGCAGCCGATTCGGGACTTCCAACACAGATACGCAGTATTTT	CASSRFGTSNTDTQYF
once	.	TRBV11-2	TRBJ2-5	TGTGCCAGCAGCCCGTCGGGGAAAGAGACCCAGTACTTC	CASSPSGKETQYF
.	.	TRBV12-3/TRBV12-4	TRBJ2-5	TGTGCCAGCAGTTTGGACAGCTACTCGGGCCAGTACTTC	CASSLDSYSGQYF
.	.	TRBV4-1	TRBJ1-1	TGCGCCAGCAGCCTATATTCGGGACACCTCGGCACTGAAGCTTTCTTT	CASSLYSGHLGTEAFF
.	.	TRBV24-1	TRBJ2-5	TGTGCCACCAGTGATTTGGGGTCAGGAGAACAAGAGACCCAGTACTTC	CATSDLGSGEQETQYF
.	.	TRBV12-3/TRBV12-4	TRBJ1-6	TGTGCCAGCAGTGGGACTCGTGACTCACCCCTCCACTTT	CASSGTRDSPLHF
.	.	TRBV28	TRBJ1-4	TGTGCCAGCAGTCCCACCCCAATGGGTGAAAAACTGTTTTTT	CASSPTPMGEKLFF
once	.	TRBV30	TRBJ1-1	TGTGCCTGGAGTGTAGGCAGTAACACTGAAGCTTTCTTT	CAWSVGSNTEAFF
.	.	TRBV6-6	TRBJ2-3	TGTGCCACCTTCCTTGTCGGGGCAGATACGCAGTATTTT	CATFLVGADTQYF
.	.	TRBV11-2	TRBJ1-1	TGTGCCAGCAGCCACAGGGTAGCTTTCTTT	CASSHRVAFF
.	TRBD2	TRBV27	TRBJ2-1	TGTGCCAGTCAAGGGGACTACTACAATGAGCAGTTCTTC	CASQGDYYNEQFF
.	.	TRBV4-1	TRBJ2-2	TGCGCCAGCAGCCAAGCCGGGAGCCAGCCCGGGGAGCTGTTTTTT	CASSQAGSQPGELFF
.	TRBD1	TRBV4-1	TRBJ1-4	TGCGCCAGCAGCCAACCTACAGGGGTTAATGAAAAACTGTTTTTT	CASSQPTGVNEKLFF
.	TRBD2	TRBV11-2	TRBJ2-7	TGTGCCAGCAGCTCATCCTACGGGGGGGTTCAAAGGTTAGAGCAGTACTTC	CASSSSYGGVQRLEQYF
.	.	TRBV24-1	TRBJ2-3	TGTGCCACCAGTGATTTGTTCTTCGGGCAGTATTTT	CATSDLFFGQYF
once	TRBD1	TRBV6-2/TRBV6-3	TRBJ1-3	TGTGCCAGCAGTTGGGGGACAGGGACCTCTGGAAACACCATATATTTT	CASSWGTGTSGNTIYF
few	.	TRBV7-9	TRBJ1-1	TGTGCCAGCAGCTTAAGTAGCGGGCCTGAAGCTTTCTTT	CASSLSSGPEAFF
.	.	TRBV6-6	TRBJ2-7	TGTGCCAGCAGTTTACCAACACACTTGTCTGACGAGCAGTACTTC	CASSLPTHLSDEQYF
.	.	TRBV27	TRBJ2-2	TGTGCCAGCAGACAAATTCGGACGGCGAACACCGGGGAGCTGTTTTTT	CASRQIRTANTGELFF
.	TRBD1	TRBV6-2/TRBV6-3	TRBJ2-2	TGTGCCAGCAGCCGGCAAGGGGGCCCCCCCGGGGAGCTGTTTTTT	CASSRQGGPPGELFF
once	.	TRBV7-2	TRBJ2-2	TGTGCCAGCAGCCACAGGGCAAACACCGGGGAGCTGTTTTTT	CASSHRANTGELFF
.	TRBD2	TRBV28	TRBJ2-1	TGTGCCTGCCGGGGGGTTGGCTACAATGAGCAGTTCTTC	CACRGVGYNEQFF
.	TRBD2	TRBV4-1	TRBJ2-1	TGCGCCAGCAGCCAAGTGGAGGGACTAGCGGGGAGAAGCTCCTACAATGAGCAGTTCTTC	CASSQVEGLAGRSSYNEQFF
.	.	TRBV10-2	TRBJ1-5	TGCGCCAGCAGTGATGCACCGGGACCCAATAGCAATCAGCCCCAGCATTTT	CASSDAPGPNSNQPQHF
once	.	TRBV24-1	TRBJ2-2	TGTCCCACCAGTCCCCCCGGGCCCGGGACGACCGGGGAGCTGTTTTTT	CPTSPPGPGTTGELFF
once	TRBD1	TRBV2	TRBJ1-2	TGTGCCTCAACCACCGGACAGGGGGGAAACTATGGCTACACCTTC	CASTTGQGGNYGYTF
.	.	TRBV3-1/TRBV3-2	TRBJ1-6	TGTGCCAGCAGAGACAGGCTAGTCGCGGCTAATTCACCCCTCCACTTT	CASRDRLVAANSPLHF
.	.	TRBV10-3	TRBJ2-7	TGTGCCATCAGTGAGTCGCCCCATTACGAGCAGTACTTC	CAISESPHYEQYF
.	.	TRBV9	TRBJ2-7	TGTGCCAGCAGCGTTGGCGATTCCAGCTCCTACGAGCAGTACTTC	CASSVGDSSSYEQYF
.	.	TRBV7-9	TRBJ1-6	TGTGCCAGCAGCTTAGGGGGGGTCTATAATTCACCCCTCCACTTT	CASSLGGVYNSPLHF
.	.	TRBV12-3/TRBV12-4	TRBJ1-4	TGTGCCAGCAGTTTTTCTTTGTGGGGAAAACTGTTTTTT	CASSFSLWGKLFF
once	.	TRBV6-4	TRBJ2-1	TGTGCCAGCAGCCCACAGGGCTCCTACAATGAGCAGTTCTTC	CASSPQGSYNEQFF
.	.	TRBV27	TRBJ2-7	TGTGCCAGCAGTTTAAGCCTGGGCCCTTCCTACGAGCAGTACTTC	CASSLSLGPSYEQYF
.	.	TRBV4-2	TRBJ2-7	TGTGCCAGCAGCCAAGTGTCGGTAGGGATGGACGAGCAGTACTTC	CASSQVSVGMDEQYF
.	.	TRBV3-1/TRBV3-2	TRBJ1-5	TGTGCCAGCAGCCAAGGGTTGGGGAATCAGCCCCAGCATTTT	CASSQGLGNQPQHF
.	.	TRBV29-1	TRBJ2-7	TGCAGCGTTGAAGGGGCTAGTGGGATCTCCTACGAGCAGTACTTC	CSVEGASGISYEQYF
medium-sized	.	TRBV2	TRBJ2-3	TGTGCCAGCAGTGAAACTACTTACAAGGACCCCACAGATACGCAGTATTTT	CASSETTYKDPTDTQYF
.	.	TRBV7-2	TRBJ1-5	TGTGCCAGCAGCTTGGACGGCAGAGACAATCAGCCCCAGCATTTT	CASSLDGRDNQPQHF
once	.	TRBV10-1	TRBJ1-2	TGCGCCAGCAGTGAGTCGACCGCCGATGGCTACACCTTC	CASSESTADGYTF
.	.	TRBV20-1	TRBJ1-1	TGCAGTGCTAGATTTATATCTGAAGCTTTCTTT	CSARFISEAFF
few	.	TRBV19	TRBJ2-7	TGTGCCAGTAGTGTATGGACAGAGGACGAGCAGTACTTC	CASSVWTEDEQYF
.	TRBD1	TRBV29-1	TRBJ1-5	TGCAGCGTCACAGCGACAGGGTGGCAGCCCCAGCATTTT	CSVTATGWQPQHF
.	.	TRBV5-6	TRBJ1-2	TGTGCCAGCAGCTTTATATTGGGAGAGGGTCACTATGGCTACACCTTC	CASSFILGEGHYGYTF
.	TRBD1	TRBV27	TRBJ1-1	TGTGCCAGCAGACCCACCTTTTTACGAGACCGGGACAGATTTGGATCTGAAGCTTTCTTT	CASRPTFLRDRDRFGSEAFF
.	TRBD1	TRBV28	TRBJ1-5	TGTGCCAGCAGTCGCTTGGGACAGGGGGCTTACAATCAGTCCCAGCATTTT	CASSRLGQGAYNQSQHF
.	TRBD1	TRBV6-2/TRBV6-3	TRBJ1-2	TGTGCCAGCAGTCCCAGGACAGGCTCGAACTATGGCTACACCTTC	CASSPRTGSNYGYTF
.	TRBD1	TRBV2	TRBJ2-3	TGTGCCAGCAGGGACAGGGGGTGGAATGAGGCAGATACGCAGTATTTT	CASRDRGWNEADTQYF